This T cell receptor (beta chain) appears in the sequencing data of a study of early T cells in non-severe SARS-CoV-2 infection. cDNA molecules, individually, were tagged with unique molecular identifiers. MiXCR was run by TCRdb on the 5' RACE reads, yielding one entry per CDR3 protein. Of some 90,000 distinct CDR3 sequences in the sample, 15% are singletons; the top ten hold 4.5% to 7%. This CDR3 comprises 14 residues. The V gene's germline CDR1 is MGHDK and CDR2 SYGVNS. The V and J ends lost 5 bases and 0 bases respectively, with 8 bases between them. This chain connects TRBV25-1 to TRBJ1-3; D remains unclear. The sequence came from an adult who was a healthcare worker with PCR-confirmed SARS-CoV-2 infection or an uninfected control (not recorded which). The sample consisted of whole blood. The CDR3 loop is CASSRAASGNTIYF. DNA of the CDR3: TGTGCCAGCAGTCGGGCCGCCTCTGGAAACACCATATATTTT.